These T cell receptor beta chains were read from a single sample in a study of CD8 T cells in Susac syndrome. TCRdb reprocessed the immunoSEQ multiplex PCR reads with MiXCR, giving one entry per CDR3 protein. The sample holds about 200,000 distinct CDR3 sequences, 85% to 95% seen once. The sequenced sample consisted of CD4+ T cells from PBMCs. The receptor source for this set is a human donor with multiple sclerosis. CDR3s include the opening cysteine and the closing phenylalanine or tryptophan. D genes are given only for firm matches. Size values are once, few and many counts, or a class for expanded clones, and some rows have none.

J: TRBJ1-2
V: TRBV6-5
size: -
D: -
CDR3: CASSYSSEGRPQNYGYTF
DNA: TGTGCCAGCAGTTACTCGTCGGAGGGGCGGCCCCAAAACTATGGCTACACCTTC

J: TRBJ2-7
V: TRBV7-7
size: -
D: -
CDR3: CASSLGPDSSYEQYF
DNA: TGTGCTAGCAGCTTAGGCCCTGACAGCTCCTACGAGCAGTACTTC

J: TRBJ1-1
V: TRBV30
size: -
D: -
CDR3: CAWSVRWDAFF
DNA: TGTGCCTGGAGTGTACGATGGGATGCTTTCTTT

J: TRBJ2-7
V: TRBV7-7
size: -
D: TRBD2
CDR3: CASSRAGETYEQYF
DNA: TGTGCTAGCAGCCGAGCGGGGGAAACCTACGAGCAGTACTTC

J: TRBJ1-2
V: TRBV7-3
size: -
D: -
CDR3: CASSPTAGANYGYTF
DNA: TGTGCCAGCAGCCCTACGGCGGGGGCGAACTATGGCTACACCTTC

J: TRBJ1-4
V: TRBV29-1
size: -
D: -
CDR3: CSVALSGGVEKLFF
DNA: TGCAGCGTTGCGTTGAGCGGGGGAGTTGAAAAACTGTTTTTT

J: TRBJ2-1
V: TRBV5-4
size: -
D: TRBD2
CDR3: CASSLGLAGGSYNEQFF
DNA: TGTGCCAGCAGCTTGGGACTAGCGGGGGGTAGTTACAATGAGCAGTTCTTC

J: TRBJ2-1
V: TRBV3-1
size: -
D: TRBD2
CDR3: CASSQAVYSGGSNEQFF
DNA: TGTGCCAGCAGCCAAGCGGTGTATAGCGGGGGGTCCAATGAGCAGTTCTTC

J: TRBJ1-1
V: TRBV29-1
size: once
D: -
CDR3: CSGNRANTEAFF
DNA: TGCAGCGGTAACAGGGCGAACACTGAAGCTTTCTTT

J: TRBJ2-4
V: TRBV27
size: -
D: -
CDR3: CASSLTGNIQYF
DNA: TGTGCCAGCAGTTTAACTGGAAACATTCAGTACTTC

J: TRBJ1-1
V: TRBV5-1
size: once
D: -
CDR3: CASSWDGSGTEAFF
DNA: TGCGCCAGCAGCTGGGACGGAAGTGGCACTGAAGCTTTCTTT

J: TRBJ2-1
V: TRBV29-1
size: -
D: TRBD2
CDR3: CSVGRGTSGRNEQFF
DNA: TGCAGCGTTGGAAGGGGTACTAGCGGGAGGAATGAGCAGTTCTTC

J: TRBJ2-1
V: TRBV14
size: -
D: -
CDR3: CASSLPGTEDEQFF
DNA: TGTGCCAGCAGCCTACCCGGAACGGAGGATGAGCAGTTCTTC

J: TRBJ1-6
V: TRBV3-1
size: -
D: -
CDR3: CASSQREYNSPLHF
DNA: TGTGCCAGCAGCCAAAGGGAGTATAATTCACCCCTCCACTTT

J: TRBJ2-1
V: TRBV29-1
size: few
D: -
CDR3: CSVGGSSYNEQFF
DNA: TGCAGTGTTGGAGGTAGCTCCTACAATGAGCAGTTCTTC

J: TRBJ1-1
V: TRBV29-1
size: -
D: -
CDR3: CSASGDKNTEAFF
DNA: TGCAGCGCTTCAGGGGACAAGAACACTGAAGCTTTCTTT

J: TRBJ2-1
V: TRBV24-1
size: -
D: -
CDR3: CATSDSLLNEQFF
DNA: TGTGCCACCAGTGACTCCCTTTTGAATGAGCAGTTCTTC

J: TRBJ1-4
V: TRBV7-2
size: -
D: -
CDR3: CASREHPTNEKLFF
DNA: TGTGCCAGCCGAGAGCACCCAACTAATGAAAAACTGTTTTTT

J: TRBJ2-1
V: TRBV9
size: -
D: TRBD2
CDR3: CASSGWGSGQESDNEQFF
DNA: TGTGCCAGCAGCGGGTGGGGTAGCGGGCAGGAATCCGACAATGAGCAGTTCTTC

J: TRBJ2-1
V: TRBV12-3/TRBV12-4
size: -
D: TRBD2
CDR3: CASMFGLAGNNEQFF
DNA: TGTGCCAGCATGTTCGGACTAGCGGGGAACAATGAGCAGTTCTTC

J: TRBJ2-1
V: TRBV9
size: -
D: TRBD1
CDR3: CASSDDRDEQFF
DNA: TGTGCCAGCAGCGATGACAGGGATGAGCAGTTCTTC

J: TRBJ2-7
V: TRBV30
size: -
D: -
CDR3: CAWSGGTPNFWIVQYF
DNA: TGTGCCTGGAGTGGGGGGACGCCGAATTTCTGGATCGTGCAGTACTTC

J: TRBJ2-5
V: TRBV4-1
size: -
D: -
CDR3: CASSQGTTEKETQYF
DNA: TGCGCCAGCAGCCAAGGAACGACAGAAAAAGAGACCCAGTACTTC

J: TRBJ2-3
V: TRBV5-1
size: -
D: -
CDR3: CASSLARPGDTQYF
DNA: TGCGCCAGCAGCTTGGCCAGGCCGGGAGATACGCAGTATTTT

J: TRBJ2-3
V: TRBV13
size: -
D: -
CDR3: CASTSNVRGRTDTQYF
DNA: TGTGCCAGCACCTCGAATGTCAGGGGTCGGACAGATACGCAGTATTTT

J: TRBJ1-4
V: TRBV29-1
size: -
D: TRBD1
CDR3: CSVLGQQAEKLFF
DNA: TGCAGCGTCTTGGGACAGCAGGCTGAAAAACTGTTTTTT

J: TRBJ2-1
V: TRBV2
size: -
D: -
CDR3: CASSELRDVNEQFF
DNA: TGTGCCAGCAGTGAACTTCGGGACGTAAATGAGCAGTTCTTC

J: TRBJ2-1
V: TRBV9
size: -
D: -
CDR3: CASSVAGLSSYNEQFF
DNA: TGTGCCAGCAGCGTAGCCGGTTTGAGCTCCTACAATGAGCAGTTCTTC

J: TRBJ2-1
V: TRBV25-1
size: -
D: -
CDR3: CASREGQINEQFF
DNA: TGTGCCAGCAGGGAGGGACAGATCAATGAGCAGTTCTTC

J: TRBJ2-5
V: TRBV3-1
size: -
D: -
CDR3: CASRAAGETQYF
DNA: TGTGCCAGCAGGGCTGCGGGAGAGACCCAGTACTTC

J: TRBJ1-5
V: TRBV20-1
size: -
D: -
CDR3: CSAGLGYSNQPQHF
DNA: TGCAGTGCTGGCCTCGGGTATAGCAATCAGCCCCAGCATTTT

J: TRBJ1-2
V: TRBV29-1
size: once
D: TRBD1
CDR3: CSNLPPGGERYTF
DNA: TGCAGCAATCTCCCCCCAGGGGGAGAGCGGTACACCTTC

J: TRBJ2-1
V: TRBV19
size: -
D: -
CDR3: CASSPTGWAEQFF
DNA: TGTGCCAGTAGTCCTACAGGGTGGGCTGAGCAGTTCTTC

J: TRBJ2-5
V: TRBV10-3
size: -
D: TRBD2
CDR3: CAISAGSGEETQYF
DNA: TGTGCCATCAGCGCGGGTAGCGGGGAGGAGACCCAGTACTTC

J: TRBJ1-6
V: TRBV6-2/TRBV6-3
size: -
D: TRBD1
CDR3: CASRPPGQINSPLHF
DNA: TGTGCCAGCAGACCACCGGGACAGATTAATTCACCCCTCCACTTT

J: TRBJ2-7
V: TRBV30
size: -
D: -
CDR3: CATKRSGNGEQYF
DNA: TGTGCCACTAAACGGTCGGGAAATGGCGAGCAGTACTTC

J: TRBJ1-6
V: TRBV20-1
size: -
D: -
CDR3: CSANNRGHPNSPLHF
DNA: TGCAGTGCTAATAACCGGGGACACCCAAATTCACCCCTCCACTTT

J: TRBJ2-7
V: TRBV28
size: once
D: -
CDR3: CASRPSVGYEQYF
DNA: TGTGCCAGCAGACCCAGCGTGGGCTACGAGCAGTACTTC

J: TRBJ1-1
V: TRBV30
size: -
D: -
CDR3: CAWSGGPPDGAFF
DNA: TGTGCCTGGAGCGGGGGACCACCCGATGGAGCTTTCTTT

J: TRBJ2-7
V: TRBV7-9
size: -
D: -
CDR3: CASSLVNTPYEQYF
DNA: TGTGCCAGCAGCTTAGTGAACACCCCCTACGAGCAGTACTTC

J: TRBJ1-5
V: TRBV11-2
size: -
D: -
CDR3: CASSLGGAQPQHF
DNA: TGTGCCAGCAGCTTAGGGGGCGCCCAGCCCCAGCATTTT

J: TRBJ2-2
V: TRBV24-1
size: -
D: -
CDR3: CATSDGGPGELFF
DNA: TGTGCCACCAGTGATGGGGGACCCGGGGAGCTGTTTTTT

J: TRBJ2-1
V: TRBV27
size: -
D: TRBD2
CDR3: CASSSRGGSYNEQFF
DNA: TGTGCCAGCAGTTCTCGGGGGGGCTCCTACAATGAGCAGTTCTTC

J: TRBJ2-7
V: TRBV4-2
size: -
D: -
CDR3: CASSQEDRLTETFPYEQYF
DNA: TGTGCCAGCAGCCAGGAAGACCGGCTTACGGAGACATTCCCCTACGAGCAGTACTTC

J: TRBJ2-2
V: TRBV4-2
size: -
D: TRBD2
CDR3: CASRSEIAGFTGELFF
DNA: TGTGCCAGCAGAAGCGAAATAGCGGGGTTCACCGGGGAGCTGTTTTTT

J: TRBJ1-1
V: TRBV30
size: -
D: -
CDR3: CAWMTRASEAFF
DNA: TGTGCCTGGATGACGAGGGCCTCTGAAGCTTTCTTT

J: TRBJ2-7
V: TRBV30
size: -
D: TRBD2
CDR3: CAWTRREAGNEQYF
DNA: TGTGCCTGGACCCGACGGGAGGCCGGCAACGAGCAGTACTTC

J: TRBJ2-7
V: TRBV12-3/TRBV12-4
size: -
D: -
CDR3: CASSPSGRRGSYEQYF
DNA: TGTGCCAGCAGCCCCTCCGGGAGAAGGGGGTCCTACGAGCAGTACTTC

J: TRBJ1-4
V: TRBV11-2
size: -
D: TRBD1
CDR3: CASSWGTVISEKLFF
DNA: TGTGCCAGCAGCTGGGGGACAGTGATTAGCGAAAAACTGTTTTTT

J: TRBJ1-1
V: TRBV5-1
size: -
D: -
CDR3: CASSLAMGRGAEAFF
DNA: TGCGCCAGCAGCTTGGCTATGGGCCGCGGGGCTGAAGCTTTCTTT

J: TRBJ2-1
V: TRBV7-2
size: -
D: -
CDR3: CASSYQGGSYNEQFF
DNA: TGTGCCAGCAGCTACCAGGGTGGCTCCTACAATGAGCAGTTCTTC

J: TRBJ1-1
V: TRBV24-1
size: -
D: TRBD1
CDR3: CATSDSGTGEAFF
DNA: TGTGCCACCAGTGACTCTGGGACAGGGGAAGCTTTCTTT

J: TRBJ1-3
V: TRBV20-1
size: -
D: -
CDR3: CSARSGTPTPNTGNTIYF
DNA: TGCAGTGCGCGGTCCGGGACCCCAACCCCAAACACTGGAAACACCATATATTTT

J: TRBJ2-5
V: TRBV20-1
size: -
D: -
CDR3: CSARGSGTETQYF
DNA: TGCAGTGCTAGAGGGTCAGGAACAGAGACCCAGTACTTC

J: TRBJ1-2
V: TRBV30
size: -
D: -
CDR3: CAWSRVSGVGYTF
DNA: TGTGCCTGGAGTAGGGTCTCCGGCGTGGGCTACACCTTC

J: TRBJ2-1
V: TRBV28
size: -
D: -
CDR3: CASSWDLGGGYNEQFF
DNA: TGTGCCAGCAGTTGGGACCTAGGCGGAGGGTACAATGAGCAGTTCTTC

J: TRBJ2-5
V: TRBV2
size: -
D: TRBD2
CDR3: CARSSGAGETQYF
DNA: TGTGCCAGGAGTAGCGGGGCAGGAGAGACCCAGTACTTC

J: TRBJ2-1
V: TRBV7-2
size: -
D: TRBD2
CDR3: CASSATGRGNPRGQFF
DNA: TGTGCCAGCAGCGCGACCGGGAGGGGGAACCCCAGGGGGCAGTTCTTC

J: TRBJ2-3
V: TRBV5-1
size: -
D: -
CDR3: CASSLRRGGAGDTQYF
DNA: TGCGCCAGCAGCTTGCGTCGTGGGGGGGCCGGAGATACGCAGTATTTT